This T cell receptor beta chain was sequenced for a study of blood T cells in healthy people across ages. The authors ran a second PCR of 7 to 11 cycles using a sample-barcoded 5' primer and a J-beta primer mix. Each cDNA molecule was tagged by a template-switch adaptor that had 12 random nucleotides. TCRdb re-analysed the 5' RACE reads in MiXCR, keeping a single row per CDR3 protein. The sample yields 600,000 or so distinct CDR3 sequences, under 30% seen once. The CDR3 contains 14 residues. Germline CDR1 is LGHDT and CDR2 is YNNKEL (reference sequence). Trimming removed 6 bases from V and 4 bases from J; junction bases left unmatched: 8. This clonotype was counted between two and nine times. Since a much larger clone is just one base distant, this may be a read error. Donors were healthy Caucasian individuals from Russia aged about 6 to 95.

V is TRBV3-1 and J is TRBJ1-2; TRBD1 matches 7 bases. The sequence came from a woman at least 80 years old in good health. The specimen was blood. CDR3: CASSRWTGIYGYTF. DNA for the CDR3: TGTGCCAGCAGTCGTTGGACAGGAATCTATGGCTACACCTTC.